This TCR beta chain was documented in a study of blood T cell repertoires in COVID-19. Study context: Donors in the United States, Italy and Spain gave samples during acute or convalescent COVID-19. T cells, B-cell-depleted T cells, or PBMCs supplied cDNA or gDNA.

Germline V gene data show CDR1 as LGHDT and CDR2 as YNNKEL (reference sequence). This CDR3 spans 12 amino acids. V dropped 1 base and J dropped 8; count of bases not matched to a gene: 0. In the source study's methods: Amplification of reference gene primers provided the estimated nucleated cell counts. Data came from immunoSEQ multiplex PCR; TCRdb stores just in-frame clones and leaves some out. For V, J and clone size, that table is used; D and trimming come from the DNA. The table has around 100,000 clones, roughly four fifths seen once. The chain is built from TRBV3-1 (or the pseudogene TRBV3-2) and TRBJ1-2, with 8 bases fitting TRBD1. The sequenced material came from peripheral blood. This receptor was taken from a man aged 60 to 75 with acute or convalescent COVID-19. The CDR3, as DNA: TGTGCCAGCAGCCAAGGGACAGGGGGCTACACCTTC. Its translation is CASSQGTGGYTF.